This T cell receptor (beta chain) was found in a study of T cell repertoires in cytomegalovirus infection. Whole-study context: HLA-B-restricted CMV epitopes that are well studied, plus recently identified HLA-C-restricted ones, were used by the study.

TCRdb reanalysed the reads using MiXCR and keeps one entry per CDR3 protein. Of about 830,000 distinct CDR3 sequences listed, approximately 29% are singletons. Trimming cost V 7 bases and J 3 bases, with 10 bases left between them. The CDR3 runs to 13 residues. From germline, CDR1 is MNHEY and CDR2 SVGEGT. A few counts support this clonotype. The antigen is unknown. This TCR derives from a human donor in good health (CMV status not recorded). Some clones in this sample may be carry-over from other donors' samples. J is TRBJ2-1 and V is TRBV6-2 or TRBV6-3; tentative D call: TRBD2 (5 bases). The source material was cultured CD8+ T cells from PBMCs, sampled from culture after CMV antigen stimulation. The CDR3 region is CASTLARYNEQFF. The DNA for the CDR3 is TGTGCCAGCACCCTAGCCCGCTACAATGAGCAGTTCTTC.